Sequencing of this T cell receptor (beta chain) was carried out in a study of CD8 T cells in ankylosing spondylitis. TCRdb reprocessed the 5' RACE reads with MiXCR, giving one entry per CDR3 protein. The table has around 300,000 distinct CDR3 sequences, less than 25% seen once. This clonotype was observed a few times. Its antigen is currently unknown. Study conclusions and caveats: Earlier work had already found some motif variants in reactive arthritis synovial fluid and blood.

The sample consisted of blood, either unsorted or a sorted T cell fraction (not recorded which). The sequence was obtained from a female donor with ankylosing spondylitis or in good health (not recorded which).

CDR3 amino acids: CASSSRLELHEQYF. The CDR3 DNA sequence: TGTGCCAGCAGCTCACGACTCGAGCTCCACGAGCAGTACTTC. The chain employs TRBV7-2 and TRBJ2-7; no definite D call. The CDR3 contains 14 residues. Trimming cost V 4 bases and J 5 bases, with 15 bases left between them. Per the germline V gene, CDR1 is SGHTA and CDR2 is FQGNSA.